These 23 T cell receptor beta chains came from one sample sequenced in a study of blood T cell repertoires in COVID-19. Method: immunoSEQ multiplex PCR; TCRdb's copy keeps in-frame clones and lacks some. The table records 70,000 to 100,000 clones, about 80% of them present only once. Material: peripheral blood. The receptor source for this set is a woman aged 50 to 65 with acute or convalescent COVID-19.

The chain has TRBV5-6 and TRBJ1-2, with D possibly TRBD1 on 5 matching bases. V was cut by 3 bases and J by 4 bases, with 10 bases left in between. This CDR3 has 13 residues. The germline V gene has CDR1 SGHDT and CDR2 YYEEEE. CDR3 DNA sequence: TGTGCCAGCAGCTACGACAGCGTCTATGGCTACACCTTC. Translating it yields CASSYDSVYGYTF.

The CDR3 coding sequence is TGTGCCAGCAGCTTAGGGGCCTCGAAACTGTTTTTT. Its protein is CASSLGASKLFF. The chain uses TRBV7-2 and TRBJ1-4; D is unresolved. The germline CDR1 and CDR2 sequences are SGHTA and FQGNSA. V shed 1 base and J shed 11 bases, with 8 bases lying between them. The CDR3 consists of 12 residues.

V is TRBV4-3 and J is TRBJ1-2; possibly TRBD1 for D (5 bases). Germline V gene lookup returns CDR1 LGHNA and CDR2 YSLEER. The CDR3 spans 14 residues. V lost 6 bases and J lost 4, with 15 bases in between. This CDR3 reads CASSRTGGAYGYTF. The DNA for the CDR3 is TGCGCCAGCAGTCGGACTGGCGGGGCCTATGGCTACACCTTC.

Comments on this clone: In the same sample, other DNA sequences code for this CDR3. This chain joins TRBV6-5 and TRBJ1-6, with D possibly matching TRBD1 (6 bases). The CDR3 consists of 13 residues. The germline V and J ends were trimmed by 4 bases and 7 bases, with 8 bases remaining between them. CDR1 and CDR2 from the germline V gene are MNHEY and SVGAGI. The CDR3: CASSFQGNSPLHF. In DNA form, the CDR3 reads TGTGCCAGCAGTTTCCAGGGGAATTCACCCCTCCACTTT.

This chain uses TRBV27 with TRBJ2-5, with D possibly TRBD1 on 6 matching bases. This CDR3 is 14 amino acids long. Trimming pared 6 bases from V and 0 bases from J, leaving 11 bases between. CDR1 is MNHEY and CDR2 is SMNVEV in the germline V gene (reference sequence). This CDR3 is CASRPGQNQETQYF. DNA of the CDR3: TGTGCCAGCAGACCTGGACAGAACCAAGAGACCCAGTACTTC.

This clone was detected a few times. The chain uses TRBV4-2 and TRBJ2-5, with D possibly TRBD1 on 7 matching bases. Trimming pared 3 bases from V and 0 bases from J, leaving 20 bases between. The length of the CDR3 is 18 residues. CDR1 and CDR2 from the germline V gene are LGHNA and YNFKEQ. This chain's CDR3 is CASSQDAQGGSYQETQYF. Written as DNA, the CDR3 is TGTGCCAGCAGCCAGGATGCCCAGGGGGGATCGTACCAAGAGACCCAGTACTTC.

Many counts were recorded for this clone. The chain's CDR3 is CASSLVASAYNEQFF. DNA of the CDR3: TGCGCCAGCAGCTTGGTGGCTAGCGCCTACAATGAGCAGTTCTTC. The chain carries TRBV5-1 and TRBJ2-1, with a weak D call TRBD2 (6 bases). CDR3 length equals 15 residues. Trimming removed 0 bases from V and 2 bases from J, with 9 bases in between. Germline V gives CDR1 SGHRS, CDR2 YFSETQ.

This clone appeared a single time. This chain links TRBV29-1 with TRBJ1-1, with 9 nucleotides matching TRBD1. CDR1 and CDR2 from the germline V gene are SQVTM and ANQGSEA. V shed 7 bases and J 0 bases; nucleotides not matched to a gene: 12. There are 16 residues in the CDR3. In DNA, the CDR3 is TGCAGCGCCACAGGGGGCAGGGGGGACATGAACACTGAAGCTTTCTTT. This gives the protein CSATGGRGDMNTEAFF.

The chain uses TRBV5-5 and TRBJ1-2; D remains ambiguous. Trimming shortened V by 3 bases and J by 1 base, and 13 bases separated the two germline ends. Germline V gene sequence: CDR1 SGHKS, CDR2 YYEKEE (reference sequence). The CDR3 is made up of 15 amino acids. The CDR3 DNA sequence: TGTGCCAGCAGCTCCCCAGGCGGGTTTAACTATGGCTACACCTTC. Translated: CASSSPGGFNYGYTF. Variable domain in full (rest from reference TRBV5-5 and TRBJ1-2): DAGVTQSPTHLIKTRGQQVTLRCSPISGHKSVSWYQQVLGQGPQFIFQYYEKEERGRGNFPDRFSARQFPNYSSELNVNALLLGDSALYLCASSSPGGFNYGYTFGSGTRLTVV.

The V and J genes are TRBV7-2 and TRBJ2-7; 9 bases are a match to TRBD1. Germline V gives CDR1 SGHTA, CDR2 FQGNSA. The CDR3 spans 14 residues. Trimming removed 5 bases from V and 3 bases from J; junction bases left unmatched: 5. The DNA of the CDR3 is TGTGCCAGCAGCCAAAGACAGGGGGACTACGAGCAGTACTTC. As protein: CASSQRQGDYEQYF.

This clone was counted a few times. The rearrangement links TRBV7-2 to TRBJ1-2; 8 bases line up with TRBD1. This CDR3 has 17 amino acids. Germline V CDR1 and CDR2: SGHTA, FQGNSA. J gave up 4 bases and V 5 bases, and 15 bases lay outside the gene matches. The CDR3 loop reads CASSPFLDRVVLYGYTF. The CDR3 coding sequence is TGTGCCAGCAGCCCCTTTCTGGACAGGGTTGTGCTCTATGGCTACACCTTC.

The chain combines TRBV7-9 with TRBJ2-7; 8 bases match TRBD1. The CDR3 extends over 17 amino acids. Trimming removed 5 bases from V and 6 bases from J; junction bases left unmatched: 18. Germline V CDR1 and CDR2: SEHNR, FQNEAQ (reference sequence). The CDR3 sequence: CASSPSPGDRGAFEQYF. In DNA, the CDR3 is TGTGCCAGCAGCCCTTCTCCGGGAGACAGGGGAGCGTTCGAGCAGTACTTC.

V is TRBV9 and J is TRBJ1-2; D is unresolved. CDR3 length equals 16 residues. V was shortened by 0 bases and J by 2 bases, with 14 bases between the two germline ends. CDR1 is SGDLS and CDR2 is YYNGEE in the germline V gene. CDR3 in amino acids: CASSVDAQKVNYGYTF. CDR3 nucleotide sequence: TGTGCCAGCAGCGTAGATGCACAAAAAGTAAACTATGGCTACACCTTC.

The CDR3 protein is CASSLQTGGNSPLHF. The CDR3 nucleotides read TGTGCCAGCAGCCTCCAGACAGGGGGAAATTCACCCCTCCACTTT. The chain links TRBV3-1 (or the pseudogene TRBV3-2) to TRBJ1-6; the match to TRBD1 covers 9 bases. CDR1 and CDR2 from the germline V gene are LGHDT and YNNKEL (reference sequence). This CDR3 contains 15 residues. The V gene end was trimmed by 4 bases and the J gene end by 7 bases; junction bases not matched to a gene: 5.

The chain carries TRBV6-5 and TRBJ1-1; D is undetermined. There are 15 residues in the CDR3. Germline CDR1 and CDR2: MNHEY and SVGAGI. V was pared by 7 bases and J by 0 bases, with 15 bases between. CDR3 sequence reads: CASTPTGLMNTEAFF. In DNA form, the CDR3 reads TGTGCCAGCACCCCAACCGGACTCATGAACACTGAAGCTTTCTTT.

This clone showed up just once. The chain links TRBV24-1 to TRBJ2-3; TRBD2 agrees at 7 bases. This CDR3 contains 14 residues. The ends lost 4 bases at V and 7 bases at J; junction bases unmatched: 7. Germline V CDR1 and CDR2: KGHDR, SFDVKD. The CDR3 DNA is TGTGCCACCAGTGACTCCGGGAGGTCGTATACGCAGTATTTT. Protein product: CATSDSGRSYTQYF.

This chain links TRBV5-5 with TRBJ1-4, with TRBD1 identical over 9 bases. The CDR3 has 16 residues. Trimming at V came to 3 bases and at J to 8 bases, leaving 11 bases not matched to a gene. Germline V CDR1 and CDR2: SGHKS, YYEKEE (reference sequence). The CDR3 DNA sequence: TGTGCCAGCAGCTCAAATAGGGGGACAGGGAGCGAAAAACTGTTTTTT. Translated: CASSSNRGTGSEKLFF.

The V and J genes are TRBV13 and TRBJ2-1; 9 bases are shared with TRBD2. Germline V lookup: CDR1 PRHDT, CDR2 FYEKMQ (reference sequence). With 0 bases clipped from V and 2 bases from J, the junction kept 2 bases outside the gene matches. The length of the CDR3 is 16 residues. CDR3 sequence (DNA): TGTGCCAGCAGCTTAGGGGCTAGCGGGACCTACAATGAGCAGTTCTTC. Translating it yields CASSLGASGTYNEQFF. The whole variable domain, remainder taken from reference TRBV13 and TRBJ2-1, is AAGVIQSPRHLIKEKRETATLKCYPIPRHDTVYWYQQGPGQDPQFLISFYEKMQSDKGSIPDRFSAQQFSDYHSELNMSSLELGDSALYFCASSLGASGTYNEQFFGPGTRLTVL.

The gene calls are TRBV19 and TRBJ2-1; D is possibly TRBD2 (5 bases). The V end lost 9 bases, the J end lost 3 bases, and 6 bases lay between the germline ends. In germline, CDR1 is LNHDA, CDR2 SQIVND (reference sequence). The CDR3 consists of 11 residues. Here the CDR3 reads CASRGYNEQFF. Written as DNA, the CDR3 is TGTGCCAGCCGGGGCTACAATGAGCAGTTCTTC.

The chain uses TRBV5-4 and TRBJ2-2; unclear D gene. Trimming shortened V by 4 bases and J by 7 bases, and 11 bases separated the two germline ends. Looked up from germline, CDR1 is SGHNT and CDR2 is YYREEE (reference sequence). The CDR3 spans 13 residues. CDR3 sequence: CASSVHGDGELFF. The CDR3 DNA follows: TGTGCCAGCAGCGTTCACGGAGACGGGGAGCTGTTTTTT.

In its sample, this clone was seen a few times. The V call is TRBV2, the J call TRBJ2-3; D perhaps matches TRBD2 (6 bases). The CDR3 has 13 residues. The germline V gene encodes CDR1 SNHLY and CDR2 FYNNEI. Trimming cost V 9 bases and J 4 bases, with 14 bases left between them. CDR3: CASHSGVSDTQYF. The CDR3 DNA follows: TGTGCCAGTCATTCGGGGGTTTCAGATACGCAGTATTTT.

V gene TRBV6-5 combines with J gene TRBJ2-3; tentative D call: TRBD1 (5 bases). This CDR3 comprises 13 residues. V lost 6 bases, J lost 0 bases, and 7 bases lay in between. Germline CDR1 MNHEY, CDR2 SVGAGI. The CDR3 here is CASSDRSTDTQYF. CDR3 nucleotide sequence: TGTGCCAGCAGCGACAGAAGCACAGATACGCAGTATTTT.

This clone was counted a few times. V usage is TRBV9 and J usage is TRBJ1-4, with a possible D match to TRBD1 (5 bases). V lost 4 bases, J lost 8 bases, and 9 bases lay in between. CDR3 size: 12 residues. The germline CDR1 and CDR2 sequences are SGDLS and YYNGEE. In DNA form, the CDR3 reads TGTGCCAGCAGCCTTAAGGGGGAAAAACTGTTTTTT. It translates to CASSLKGEKLFF. The full variable domain, rest sourced from reference TRBV9 and TRBJ1-4, is DSGVTQTPKHLITATGQRVTLRCSPRSGDLSVYWYQQSLDQGLQFLIQYYNGEERAKGNILERFSAQQFPDLHSELNLSSLELGDSALYFCASSLKGEKLFFGSGTQLSVL.